The clone carrying this T cell receptor (beta chain) has at least ten counts. Antigen: not known. Trimming left V 6 bases short and J 8 bases short, with 14 bases between. Germline CDR1 is SGHTA and CDR2 is FQGNSA. CDR3 length: 14 amino acids. MiXCR, run by TCRdb on the reads, gives a single entry per CDR3 protein. The repertoire has about 300,000 distinct CDR3 sequences, around 9.6% of them found once; the top ten carry more than 2.5%. This sample is part of a study of T cell repertoires in cytomegalovirus infection. Study-wide points: Clonotypes of TCR beta that were HLA-C-restricted and CMV-specific dominated the ex vivo response.

The TCR comes from a human donor in good health (CMV status not recorded). Some clones in this sample may be carry-over from other donors' samples. The source material was PBMCs. This chain uses TRBV7-2 with TRBJ1-6; D remains ambiguous. CDR3 amino acids: CASRPDIADSPLHF. The DNA of the CDR3 is TGTGCCAGCAGACCTGACATCGCGGATTCACCCCTCCACTTT.